Listed below are T cell receptor beta chains from one sample, sequenced in a study. Using its own MiXCR run on the RT-PCR reads, TCRdb lists one record per CDR3 protein. The data hold hundreds of thousands of distinct CDR3 sequences, with approximately 15% observed a single time. Input material: memory CD4+ T cells from blood. Receptors originate from a female donor in good health, serving as a healthy control. Both conserved end residues are part of each CDR3. The size field is filled for only some rows; it gives once, few, many or a size class.

TRBV7-2,many,CASSLMGGGGSTDTQYF
TRBV7-9,NA,CASSLSQGSLELFF
TRBV10-3,few,CAIRGGGEETQYF
TRBV7-9,few,CASSLAGQPSSYEQYF
TRBV2,NA,CASSETRGMNTEAFF
TRBV3-1,NA,CASSQGTTPGELFF
TRBV20-1,many,CSASNAGGPGETQYF
TRBV4-3,NA,CASSLANEAYNSPLHF
TRBV5-6,NA,CASSFSPGFETNEKLFF
TRBV29-1,many,CSVEWTAVGAFF
TRBV7-8,few,CASSPRDRTSPLGEQYF
TRBV6-1,NA,CASRSGRGANALLSDTQYF
TRBV25-1,NA,CASSVVSGNEQFF
TRBV20-1,few,CSARKDWAETQYF
TRBV29-1,many,CSVVIDVRGYTF
TRBV28,NA,CAAAGLAGTNTAYNEQFF
TRBV11-2,few,CASSLGQTNTIYF
TRBV4-2,NA,CASSQESVGTEAFF
TRBV5-6,NA,CASSAPQGQGSLYEQYF
TRBV20-1,NA,CSARGVAGSYNEQFF
TRBV11-2,NA,CASSGPGGNYEQYF
TRBV11-2,few,CASSLVLAGGSDTQYF
TRBV2,NA,CASRVTSASYNEQFF
TRBV20-1,few,CSGASGSIDEQFF
TRBV5-5,few,CASSPLRDKVYEQYF
TRBV20-1,NA,CSASVSETDTQYF
TRBV5-1,few,CASSLDYPRRASGFYEQYF
TRBV2,NA,CASSELSVWSGETQYF
TRBV29-1,NA,CSVIRGGDTEAFF
TRBV2,few,CASSTGLRSNQPQHF
TRBV4-3,many,CASSQELAWPRDEQFF
TRBV20-1,few,CSARDRMAITVETQYF
TRBV7-9,few,CASSLAGDNTGELFF
TRBV7-2,many,CASSLDRRGELFF
TRBV7-9,NA,CASSSLAGPANTGELFF
TRBV12-3/TRBV12-4,NA,CASSSQLAYNEQFF
TRBV5-5,many,CASSLASGDNEQFF
TRBV6-2/TRBV6-3,few,CASRGDSVHQPQHF
TRBV5-1,few,CASSSVVGTTDTQYF
TRBV12-3/TRBV12-4,few,CASSFRILASTGELFF
TRBV15,few,CATSSDPYPGTEAFF
TRBV20-1,NA,CSACPYQETQYF
TRBV5-1,many,CASSDRGDTGELFF
TRBV9,few,CASSVGSGTQLGYTF
TRBV11-2,NA,CASRLQVRNTEAFF
TRBV20-1,few,CSARGGLAGGQAYNEQFF
TRBV12-3/TRBV12-4,NA,CASSLPAGMETQYF
TRBV4-1,few,CASSPTGQAAATGNTIYF
TRBV20-1,few,CSATRLADEQYF
TRBV7-2,few,CASSLGFGLAGGSYEQYF
TRBV7-2,NA,CASSLAPGTANSPLHF
TRBV10-3,many,CAISDNSQNYGYTF
TRBV11-2,NA,CASSLDRGPKQFF